This T cell receptor beta chain stems from a study of Ad26.COV2.S vaccination and SARS-CoV-2 variants. The CDR3 has 13 amino acids. V lost 3 bases and J 8 bases, leaving 12 bases between the germline ends. The germline V gene encodes CDR1 SGHRS and CDR2 YFSETQ. The data were produced by immunoSEQ multiplex PCR, yet TCRdb's version contains in-frame clones alone and is incomplete. In the table there are about 370,000 clones, approximately 91% of which are singletons. Treatment defined: 15 to 20 received Ad26.COV2.S at low or high dose, single or two shots; 5 received placebo; per-sample allocation not given. It was on day 63 after the first vaccine or placebo injection that samples were taken.

The source was peripheral blood, collected in a trial of Ad26.COV2.S vaccine versus placebo. The sequence came from a person aged 18 to 65 who received the Ad26.COV2.S COVID-19 vaccine or a placebo. This chain connects TRBV5-1 to TRBJ2-1; D gene uncertain. The CDR3 nucleotides are TGCGCCAGCAGCTCGGGTCCGATTGATGAGCAGTTCTTC. Translated: CASSSGPIDEQFF. Based on the CDR3 plus reference TRBV5-1 and TRBJ2-1, the full variable domain is KAGVTQTPRYLIKTRGQQVTLSCSPISGHRSVSWYQQTPGQGLQFLFEYFSETQRNKGNFPGRFSGRQFSNSRSEMNVSTLELGDSALYLCASSSGPIDEQFFGPGTRLTVL.